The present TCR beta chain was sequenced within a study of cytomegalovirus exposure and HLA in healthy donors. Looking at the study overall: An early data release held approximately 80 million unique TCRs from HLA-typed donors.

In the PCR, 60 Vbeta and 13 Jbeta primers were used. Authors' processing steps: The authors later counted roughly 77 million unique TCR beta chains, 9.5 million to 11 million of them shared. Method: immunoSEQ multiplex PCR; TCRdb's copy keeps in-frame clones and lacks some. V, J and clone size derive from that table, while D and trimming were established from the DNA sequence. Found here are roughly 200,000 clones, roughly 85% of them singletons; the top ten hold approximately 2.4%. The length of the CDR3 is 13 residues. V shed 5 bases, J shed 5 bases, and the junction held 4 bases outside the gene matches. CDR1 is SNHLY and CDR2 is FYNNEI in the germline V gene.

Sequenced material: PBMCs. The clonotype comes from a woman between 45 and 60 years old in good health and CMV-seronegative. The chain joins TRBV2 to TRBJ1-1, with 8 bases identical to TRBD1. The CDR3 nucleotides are TGTGCCAGCAGTTTTCAGGGGGCGACTGAAGCTTTCTTT. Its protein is CASSFQGATEAFF. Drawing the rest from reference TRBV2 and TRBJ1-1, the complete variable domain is EPEVTQTPSHQVTQMGQEVILRCVPISNHLYFYWYRQILGQKVEFLVSFYNNEISEKSEIFDDQFSVERPDGSNFTLKIRSTKLEDSAMYFCASSFQGATEAFFGQGTRLTVV.